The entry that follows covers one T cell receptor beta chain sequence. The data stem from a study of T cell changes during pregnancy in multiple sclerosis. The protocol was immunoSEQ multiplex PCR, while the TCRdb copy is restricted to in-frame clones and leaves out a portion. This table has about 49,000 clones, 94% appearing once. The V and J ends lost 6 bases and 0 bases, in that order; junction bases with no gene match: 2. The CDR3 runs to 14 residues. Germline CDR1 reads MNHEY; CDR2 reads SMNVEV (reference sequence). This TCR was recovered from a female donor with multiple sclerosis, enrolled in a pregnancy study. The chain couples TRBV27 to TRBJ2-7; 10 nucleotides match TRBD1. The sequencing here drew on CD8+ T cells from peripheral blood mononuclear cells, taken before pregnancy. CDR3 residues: CASRWTGGSYEQYF. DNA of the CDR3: TGTGCCAGCAGGTGGACAGGGGGCTCCTACGAGCAGTACTTC.